The 13 T cell receptor beta chains below were found in one sample sequenced in a study of T-cell reconstitution after alpha-beta-depleted transplantation in children (dated by TCRdb to about 2016). Library construction relied on PCR. The data were produced on an Illumina HiSeq 2500. Molecular barcoding was employed in the preparation of TCR libraries, with unique molecular identifiers being used to normalize TCRbeta repertoire quantification. TCRdb handled the public reads itself, with Q25 trimming in fastp and clone calling in MiXCR, and kept productive beta chains. All rows with the same CDR3 protein become a single entry with the most common DNA and genes. Recorded for this sample are over 150,000 distinct CDR3 sequences; 6.5% to 7.5% of them occurred a single time. The top ten clonotypes cover more than 2.5% of the sample. The specimen was PBMCs from the stem cell graft donor, collected from the stem cell graft. All receptors derive from a human donor who donated a stem cell graft to a child with Wiskott-Aldrich syndrome.

This clonotype was seen ten or more times. The V call is TRBV28, the J call TRBJ2-2; the D gene is possibly TRBD2 (5 bases). Trimming left V 8 bases short and J 2 bases short, with 12 bases between. The CDR3 totals 14 residues. In germline, CDR1 is MDHEN, CDR2 SYDVKM. The CDR3 coding sequence is TGTGCCAGCCAAGCTAGCTTAAACACCGGGGAGCTGTTTTTT. It codes for CASQASLNTGELFF. Using reference TRBV28 and TRBJ2-2 for the parts outside the CDR3, the full variable domain is DVKVTQSSRYLVKRTGEKVFLECVQDMDHENMFWYRQDPGLGLRLIYFSYDVKMKEKGDIPEGYSVSREKKERFSLILESASTNQTSMYLCASQASLNTGELFFGEGSRLTVL.

In its sample, this clonotype was seen many times. The chain has TRBV12-3 or TRBV12-4 and TRBJ2-1; 7 nucleotides match TRBD2. The CDR3 is made up of 12 amino acids. With 7 bases clipped from V and 14 bases from J, the junction kept 11 bases outside the gene matches. The CDR3 reads CASTFRGDFKFF. As DNA, the CDR3 is TGTGCCAGCACCTTTCGGGGGGACTTTAAGTTCTTC.

This clonotype showed up many times. The chain combines TRBV29-1 with TRBJ2-5; TRBD2 aligns across 9 bases. This CDR3 has 14 residues. V was clipped by 3 bases and J by 1 base; unmatched bases: 3. CDR1 SQVTM and CDR2 ANQGSEA come from the germline V gene. The CDR3 spells CSVDVAGVQETQYF. CDR3 in DNA: TGCAGCGTTGACGTAGCGGGAGTCCAAGAGACCCAGTACTTC.

This chain uses TRBV5-1 with TRBJ2-5; 7 nucleotides line up with TRBD2. The CDR3 contains 14 residues. Germline V gene sequence: CDR1 SGHRS, CDR2 YFSETQ. V was pared by 4 bases and J by 4 bases, with 7 bases of the junction left unmatched. CDR3 DNA sequence: TGCGCCAGCAGCACCACCAGGGAGGGAGAGACCCAGTACTTC. Translation gives CASSTTREGETQYF.

This clonotype was counted at least ten times. The rearrangement joins TRBV12-3 or TRBV12-4 to TRBJ1-4; perhaps TRBD1 as D (5 bases). The CDR3 runs 14 residues. V lost 4 bases, J lost 5 bases, and 11 bases lay in between. CDR3 in amino acids: CASSSSEGNEKLFF. The CDR3 region has the DNA TGTGCCAGCAGTTCCTCAGAGGGGAATGAAAAACTGTTTTTT.

This clonotype appeared many times. The chain couples TRBV7-9 to TRBJ2-7; D might be TRBD1 or TRBD2, each matching 5 bases. Between the trimmed V and J ends, which lost 4 bases and 0 bases, there was a span of 16 bases. Looked up from germline, CDR1 is SEHNR and CDR2 is FQNEAQ (reference sequence). This CDR3 spans 16 amino acids. The CDR3: CASSSSNAGSSYEQYF. The CDR3 DNA follows: TGTGCCAGCAGCTCCTCGAATGCAGGGAGCTCCTACGAGCAGTACTTC.

This clonotype was picked up many times. This chain uses TRBV12-3 or TRBV12-4 with TRBJ2-1, with D tentatively TRBD1 or TRBD2 (6 bases each). The CDR3 length is 14 residues. V was pared by 5 bases and J by 6 bases, with 14 bases between. CDR3 region: CASSLGGLGNEQFF. The CDR3 region has the DNA TGTGCCAGCAGTCTAGGGGGACTGGGCAATGAGCAGTTCTTC.

This chain connects TRBV20-1 to TRBJ1-1, with D unclear. Trimming cost V 1 base and J 1 base, with 4 bases left between them. Per germline, CDR1 DFQATT and CDR2 SNEGSKA (reference sequence). The CDR3 runs 12 residues. The DNA for the CDR3 is TGCAGTGCTAGAGTCGGGAACACTGAAGCTTTCTTT. Amino acids: CSARVGNTEAFF.

This clonotype has a count of ten or more. This sequence joins TRBV6-1 and TRBJ1-1; D call uncertain. Trimming shortened V by 3 bases and J by 5 bases, and 19 bases separated the two germline ends. This CDR3 comprises 16 residues. Germline V gives CDR1 MNHNS, CDR2 SASEGT. CDR3 residues: CASSDGPGLLGTEAFF. The CDR3 DNA reads as TGTGCCAGCAGTGACGGCCCGGGCCTCCTGGGTACTGAAGCTTTCTTT.

Many counts were recorded for this clonotype. V gene TRBV7-2 combines with J gene TRBJ2-3; D is possibly TRBD2 (6 bases). The CDR3 length is 14 residues. Trimming cost V 6 bases and J 2 bases, with 12 bases left between them. Per germline, CDR1 SGHTA and CDR2 FQGNSA. In DNA, the CDR3 is TGTGCCAGCAGGGCGGGACTTAACACAGATACGCAGTATTTT. It codes for CASRAGLNTDTQYF.

The table lists this clonotype with many counts. The rearrangement joins TRBV12-3 or TRBV12-4 to TRBJ1-2; D gene uncertain. Trimming left V 5 bases short and J 4 bases short, with 8 bases between. The CDR3 covers 12 residues. CDR3 sequence: CASSEDIYGYTF. CDR3 coding DNA: TGTGCCAGCAGTGAGGATATCTATGGCTACACCTTC.

In its sample, this clonotype was seen a few times. This sequence joins TRBV14 and TRBJ1-2; TRBD1 might be the D (6 bases). Per germline, CDR1 SGHDN and CDR2 FVKESK. V shed 3 bases and J shed 7 bases, with 18 bases lying between them. The CDR3 contains 15 residues. This chain's CDR3 is CASSHSLRGGAGYTF. CDR3 nucleotides: TGTGCCAGCAGCCACTCCTTAAGGGGGGGAGCTGGCTACACCTTC.

This clonotype was observed a few times. CDR3 sequence (DNA): TGTGCCAGCAGTTTATCACGGGGCGGGGGTGGAGTGGATTCACCCCTCCACTTT. Amino acids: CASSLSRGGGGVDSPLHF. The chain carries TRBV27 and TRBJ1-6; possibly TRBD1 for D (5 bases). V was trimmed by 0 bases and J by 8 bases, leaving 20 bases between them. This CDR3 comprises 18 residues. Looked up from germline, CDR1 is MNHEY and CDR2 is SMNVEV (reference sequence).